This TCR beta chain was retrieved from a study of T cell responses to AZD1222 COVID-19 vaccine. This CDR3 is built from 15 residues. Germline CDR1 and CDR2: KGHSH and LQKENI. Trimming pared 2 bases from V and 6 bases from J, leaving 16 bases between. In the case of this clone: Its antigen remains unknown.

The repertoire was sequenced with immunoSEQ multiplex PCR; TCRdb's copy has only in-frame clones and lacks some. The profile covers about 110,000 clones, with approximately 90% appearing a single time and roughly 3.2% taken by the ten largest. Study-level points and caveats: Recipients of two AZD1222 doses showed rising Spike-specific TCR breadth and depth.

The sequenced sample was peripheral blood, obtained on day 0 of MenACWY control vaccination. The chain carries TRBV18 and TRBJ2-5; perhaps TRBD2 as D (6 bases). The TCR sequence derives from an adult in good health. The CDR3 here is CASSPMGEDTKTQYF. DNA of the CDR3: TGTGCCAGCTCACCAATGGGGGAGGATACGAAGACCCAGTACTTC.